This T cell receptor (beta chain) was sequenced in a study of T cells in localized non-small cell lung cancer. The CDR3 sequence is 12 residues long. Per germline, CDR1 GTSNPN and CDR2 SVGIG (reference sequence). Trimming stripped 2 bases from V and 8 bases from J, with 12 bases between. Assay used: immunoSEQ multiplex PCR; TCRdb lists only in-frame clones, some missing. This sample has approximately 54,000 clones, with about nine tenths found just once. Sequenced here: peripheral blood, sampled before any cancer treatment. The sequence was collected from a woman aged 35-70 years with stage I lung adenocarcinoma. This chain links TRBV30 with TRBJ1-2; D is possibly TRBD1 (6 bases). The CDR3 bases are TGTGCCTGGAGTAGAGGGGGGCGCGGCTACACCTTC. Encoded protein: CAWSRGGRGYTF.